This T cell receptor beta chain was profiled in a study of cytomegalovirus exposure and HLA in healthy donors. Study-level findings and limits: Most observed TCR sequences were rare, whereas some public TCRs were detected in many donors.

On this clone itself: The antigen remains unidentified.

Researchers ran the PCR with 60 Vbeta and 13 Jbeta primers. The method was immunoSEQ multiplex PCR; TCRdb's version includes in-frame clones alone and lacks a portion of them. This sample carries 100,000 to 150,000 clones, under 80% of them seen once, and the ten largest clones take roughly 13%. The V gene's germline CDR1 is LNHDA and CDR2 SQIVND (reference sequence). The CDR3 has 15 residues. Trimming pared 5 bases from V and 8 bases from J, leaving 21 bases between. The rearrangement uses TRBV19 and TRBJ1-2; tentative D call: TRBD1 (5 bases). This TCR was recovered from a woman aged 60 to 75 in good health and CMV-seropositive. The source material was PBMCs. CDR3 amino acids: CASSQTAGTFGGYTF. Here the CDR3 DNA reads TGTGCCAGTAGTCAAACCGCGGGGACGTTTGGAGGCTACACCTTC.